Each of the 18 T cell receptor beta chains below was sequenced from the same sample in a study of response to subunit inactivated influenza vaccine. MiXCR, run by TCRdb on the RT-PCR reads, gives a single entry per CDR3 protein. The sample has some 640,000 distinct CDR3 sequences, 11% to 15% seen once. Sequencing was performed on PBMCs from blood, taken approximately 15 days before vaccination. These receptor sequences come from a man in his fifties who received an inactivated influenza vaccine.

The chain carries TRBV18 and TRBJ2-1; D might be TRBD2 (6 bases). This CDR3 contains 15 residues. Germline assignment: CDR1 KGHSH and CDR2 LQKENI. V was cut by 6 bases and J by 2 bases, with 14 bases left in between. The CDR3 DNA is TGTGCCAGCTCGGGGGGACTCTCGGCCTACAATGAGCAGTTCTTC. Translating gives CASSGGLSAYNEQFF.

There are many counts of this clonotype. The rearrangement uses TRBV29-1 and TRBJ1-1, with D perhaps TRBD1 (6 bases). The CDR3 contains 12 residues. Germline values: CDR1 SQVTM, CDR2 ANQGSEA. V dropped 3 bases and J dropped 7 bases, with 12 bases sitting between them. The CDR3 bases are TGCAGCGTTGAGACTGGGGGCTTTGAAGCTTTCTTT. It is translated as CSVETGGFEAFF.

V is TRBV14 and J is TRBJ2-1; possible D gene TRBD1, 6 bases. The V gene lost 2 bases and the J gene lost 2 bases, with 10 bases spanning the gap. This CDR3 contains 15 residues. Germline V gives CDR1 SGHDN, CDR2 FVKESK. CDR3 amino acids: CASSQSRGTYNEQFF. The CDR3 nucleotides are TGTGCCAGCAGCCAATCGAGGGGGACCTACAATGAGCAGTTCTTC.

This clonotype showed up just a few times. The genes are TRBV7-2 and TRBJ2-2; the match to TRBD2 covers 9 bases. CDR3 length: 16 residues. The V and J ends lost 5 bases and 8 bases, in that order; junction bases with no gene match: 12. CDR1 and CDR2 (germline): SGHTA, FQGNSA. The CDR3 region is CASSISGGPWRGELFF. The CDR3 DNA is TGTGCCAGCAGCATTAGCGGGGGTCCCTGGCGGGGGGAGCTGTTTTTT.

The gene calls are TRBV29-1 and TRBJ2-7, with a possible D match to TRBD2 (5 bases). Germline loops: CDR1 SQVTM, CDR2 ANQGSEA. V was pared by 6 bases and J by 7 bases, with 16 bases between. This CDR3 is 12 amino acids long. This CDR3 reads CSVRRAGREQYF. CDR3 DNA sequence: TGCAGCGTACGGCGGGCGGGTAGAGAGCAGTACTTC.

This clonotype was counted a few times. The chain couples TRBV12-3 or TRBV12-4 to TRBJ1-1, with 9 bases aligning to TRBD1. This CDR3 is 14 amino acids long. V shed 10 bases and J 1 base; nucleotides not matched to a gene: 7. CDR3 sequence reads: CATIQGAKNTEAFF. DNA of the CDR3: TGTGCCACGATACAGGGGGCGAAGAACACTGAAGCTTTCTTT.

J is TRBJ2-1 and V is TRBV5-1; the match to TRBD2 covers 7 bases. V lost 1 base to trimming and J lost 1 base; unmatched junction nucleotides: 8. In germline, CDR1 is SGHRS, CDR2 YFSETQ. The CDR3 consists of 17 residues. The CDR3 reads CASSLWGGGGSYNEQFF. As DNA, the CDR3 is TGCGCCAGCAGCTTGTGGGGGGGAGGAGGTTCCTACAATGAGCAGTTCTTC.

The chain couples TRBV6-1 to TRBJ1-5; perhaps TRBD1 as D (5 bases). The CDR3 is made up of 18 amino acids. V shed 6 bases and J shed 5 bases, with 26 bases lying between them. From germline, CDR1 is MNHNS and CDR2 SASEGT. The CDR3 DNA sequence: TGTGCCAGCAGAGGGGTCGTGGGAAAGTCCTGGCGCGATCAGCCCCAGCATTTT. Its protein is CASRGVVGKSWRDQPQHF.

This clonotype has a handful of counts. The chain couples TRBV7-2 to TRBJ2-5; a possible D gene is TRBD2 (6 bases). V gave up 1 base and J gave up 2 bases, with 14 bases separating them. The germline CDR1 and CDR2 sequences are SGHTA and FQGNSA. This CDR3 region has 16 residues. The CDR3 bases are TGTGCCAGCAGCTTAGGGGTGGGGACTCCGCAAGAGACCCAGTACTTC. Translating gives CASSLGVGTPQETQYF.

This clonotype came up a few times. The DNA of the CDR3 is TGCAGTGCCACCCGAGTGGGGACCTACACAGATACGCAGTATTTT. Protein product: CSATRVGTYTDTQYF. This chain uses TRBV20-1 with TRBJ2-3, with D tentatively TRBD1 or TRBD2 (5 bases each). Trimming cost V 6 bases and J 2 bases, with 18 bases left between them. Germline values: CDR1 DFQATT, CDR2 SNEGSKA (reference sequence). The CDR3 is made up of 15 amino acids.

J is TRBJ2-3 and V is TRBV12-3 or TRBV12-4; no clear D. The CDR3 has 14 residues. V was trimmed by 10 bases and J by 0 bases, leaving 14 bases between them. The CDR3 reads CATRGSLSTDTQYF. In nucleotides, the CDR3 is TGTGCCACTCGCGGTAGCCTGAGCACAGATACGCAGTATTTT.

The chain recombines TRBV27 with TRBJ2-6; 8 bases are shared with TRBD1. The V gene end was trimmed by 3 bases and the J gene end by 4 bases; junction bases not matched to a gene: 11. Germline CDR1 reads MNHEY; CDR2 reads SMNVEV (reference sequence). The CDR3 has 18 residues. The CDR3 sequence: CASSFLSRGHAGANVLTF. The CDR3, as DNA: TGTGCCAGCAGTTTTCTATCCAGGGGGCACGCAGGGGCCAACGTCCTGACTTTC.

The chain has TRBV29-1 and TRBJ2-7; 9 nucleotides match TRBD2. The CDR3 has 13 residues. The J segment lost 4 bases and the V segment lost 6 bases, leaving 7 bases of the junction unmatched. Germline-derived CDR1 and CDR2 are SQVTM and ANQGSEA. The CDR3 loop reads CSVAASGAYEQYF. The CDR3 nucleotides read TGCAGCGTCGCCGCTAGCGGGGCTTACGAGCAGTACTTC.

The chain recombines TRBV7-9 with TRBJ2-7, with 7 nucleotides matching TRBD2. The CDR3 contains 12 residues. Trimming took 6 bases from V and 6 from J; bases not matched to a gene: 5. Germline assignment: CDR1 SEHNR and CDR2 FQNEAQ (reference sequence). DNA of the CDR3: TGTGCCAGCAGTTGGACTAGACGCGAGCAGTACTTC. Translation: CASSWTRREQYF.

In this sample, this clonotype turned up a few times. The chain recombines TRBV20-1 with TRBJ1-1; 8 nucleotides match TRBD1. CDR1 is DFQATT and CDR2 is SNEGSKA in the germline V gene (reference sequence). V lost 6 bases to trimming and J lost 4 bases; unmatched junction nucleotides: 7. This CDR3 has 13 amino acids. The CDR3 coding sequence is TGCAGTGCACTTACGGACAGGGTCACTGAAGCTTTCTTT. This translates into CSALTDRVTEAFF.

This clonotype was detected a few times. The rearrangement links TRBV2 to TRBJ2-7; TRBD1 is a possible D gene (6 bases). There are 15 residues in the CDR3. V lost 2 bases, J lost 0 bases, and 11 bases lay in between. CDR1 and CDR2 (germline): SNHLY, FYNNEI. CDR3 nucleotides: TGTGCCAGCAGTGAAAGGGGGAGAACCTCCTACGAGCAGTACTTC. Its translation is CASSERGRTSYEQYF.

This clonotype occurred a few times. CDR3 sequence (DNA): TGTGCCAGCAGCCAAGATTTAGTTAGCGGGGGGGCTAGCCAGTACTTC. Translation gives CASSQDLVSGGASQYF. V gene TRBV3-1 combines with J gene TRBJ2-5; 11 bases are a match to TRBD2. The CDR3 is 16 residues long. Germline V gene lookup returns CDR1 LGHDT and CDR2 YNNKEL (reference sequence). V lost 0 bases, J lost 10 bases, and 10 bases stayed unmatched.

V and J are TRBV9 and TRBJ2-7; 10 bases align to TRBD1. The CDR3 sequence is 17 residues long. CDR1 and CDR2 from the germline V gene are SGDLS and YYNGEE. V dropped 0 bases and J dropped 3; count of bases not matched to a gene: 9. The CDR3: CASSVDPLDRGDYEQYF. CDR3 bases: TGTGCCAGCAGCGTAGACCCTTTGGACAGGGGGGACTACGAGCAGTACTTC.